Sequencing of this T cell receptor beta chain was carried out in a study of blood T cell repertoires in COVID-19 (dated by TCRdb to the early 2020s). Study-level background: The collaborator samples originated in the United States, Italy and Spain and spanned the acute and convalescent phases of COVID-19. The samples were drawn from two sources: the first 160 participants of the ongoing ImmuneRACE study, and 1,000 to 1,500 subjects contributed by 6 global collaborators. Deeply sampled blood TCRbeta repertoires from subjects exposed to, actively infected with, or recovered from COVID-19 were included in the dataset. A freely available public database, intended as a resource for researchers studying the immune response to SARS-CoV-2, is where the repertoires were released. Where available, HLA class I and class II types were obtained from metadata supplied by the sample provider rather than from assay-based typing. A de-identified subject ID, COVID-19 status, age in years and sex were almost always included in the sample metadata. The prospective study material was composed of cDNA or gDNA derived from T cells, B-cell-depleted T cells, or PBMCs. The paper as a whole reports these results and caveats: Clinical and demographic metadata were provided uncurated, with the amount varying by source and participant.

Comments on this clone: Its binding antigen is unknown. There are no base qualities to consult, and no much larger clone falls within one base.

Collaborating institutions collected whole blood in K2EDTA tubes following their own protocols. For TCRbeta analysis, collaborators shipped samples as frozen whole blood, isolated PBMCs, or DNA extracted from either of those sample types. TCRbeta CDR3 regions were amplified from genomic DNA by means of the immunoSEQ Assay, a bias-controlled multiplex PCR. Per the authors' processing: The number of nucleated cells in each sample was estimated by amplification of reference gene primers within the assay. To quantify the absolute abundance of each unique TCRbeta CDR3 rearrangement, sequence reads were collapsed and filtered. Productive Simpson clonality was computed per sample as the square root of Simpson's diversity index over productive rearrangements. This is the immuneACCESS table as TCRdb keeps it, with only in-frame sequences that have V and J called. A part of the clones is gone; compared with another copy, unresolved V genes explain less than half, and the rest is unexplained. V, J and clone size are those of that table, while D and trimming were read from the DNA. The sample table shows hundreds of thousands of clones, and 65% to 85% are seen once. The top ten clonotypes cover approximately 7.4% of the sample.

The clonotype originates from a woman aged 50 to 60 with acute or convalescent COVID-19. Sequenced sample: peripheral blood.

The nucleotides read TGTGCCAGCAGTCGAAACAAGAGAGGCTCCGGGGGGTTTTTTGCAGATACGCAGTATTTT. The translation is CASSRNKRGSGGFFADTQYF. The V gene is TRBV14 and the J gene is TRBJ2-3, and 7 bases in between align with TRBD2. There are 20 amino acids in the CDR3, from cysteine to phenylalanine inclusive. Just the 60-base CDR3 DNA is kept, in frame starting at base 1. The germline V gene gives CDR1 as SGHDN and CDR2 as FVKESK. For this chain, trimming is 6 bases at the V end and 4 bases at the J end, and the number of junction bases without a gene match is 25.